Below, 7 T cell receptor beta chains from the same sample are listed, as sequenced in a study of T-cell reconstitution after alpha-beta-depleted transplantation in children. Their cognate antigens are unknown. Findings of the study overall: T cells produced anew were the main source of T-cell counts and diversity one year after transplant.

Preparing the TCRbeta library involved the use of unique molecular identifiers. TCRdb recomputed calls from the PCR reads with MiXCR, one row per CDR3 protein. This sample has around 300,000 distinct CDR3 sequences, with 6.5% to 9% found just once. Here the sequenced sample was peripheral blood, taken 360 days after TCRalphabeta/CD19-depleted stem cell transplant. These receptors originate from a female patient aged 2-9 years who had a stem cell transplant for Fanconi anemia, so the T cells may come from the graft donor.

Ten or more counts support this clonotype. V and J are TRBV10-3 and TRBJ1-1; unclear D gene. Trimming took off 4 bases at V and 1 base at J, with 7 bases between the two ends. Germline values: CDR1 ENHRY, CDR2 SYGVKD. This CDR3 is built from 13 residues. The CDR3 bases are TGTGCCATCAGTGCGTCAGGGAACACTGAAGCTTTCTTT. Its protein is CAISASGNTEAFF.

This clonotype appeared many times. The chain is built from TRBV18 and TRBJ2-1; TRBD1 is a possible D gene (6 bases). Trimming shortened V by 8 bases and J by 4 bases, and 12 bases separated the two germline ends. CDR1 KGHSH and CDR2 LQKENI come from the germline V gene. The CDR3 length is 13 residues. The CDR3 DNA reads TGTGCCAGCAGCCCGACAGGTTACAATGAGCAGTTCTTC. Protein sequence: CASSPTGYNEQFF.

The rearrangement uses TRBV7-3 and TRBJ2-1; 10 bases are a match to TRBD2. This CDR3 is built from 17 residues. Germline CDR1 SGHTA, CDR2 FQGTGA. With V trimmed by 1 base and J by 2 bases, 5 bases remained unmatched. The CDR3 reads CASSLIGSGGAYNEQFF. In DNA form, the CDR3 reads TGTGCCAGCAGCTTAATCGGGAGCGGGGGGGCCTACAATGAGCAGTTCTTC.

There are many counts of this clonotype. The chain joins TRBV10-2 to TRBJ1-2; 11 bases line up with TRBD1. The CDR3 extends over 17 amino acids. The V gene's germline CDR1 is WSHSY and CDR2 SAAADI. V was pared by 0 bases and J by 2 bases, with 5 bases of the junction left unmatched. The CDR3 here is CASSESDRGLGNYGYTF. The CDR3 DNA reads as TGCGCCAGCAGTGAGTCGGACAGGGGGCTAGGAAACTATGGCTACACCTTC.

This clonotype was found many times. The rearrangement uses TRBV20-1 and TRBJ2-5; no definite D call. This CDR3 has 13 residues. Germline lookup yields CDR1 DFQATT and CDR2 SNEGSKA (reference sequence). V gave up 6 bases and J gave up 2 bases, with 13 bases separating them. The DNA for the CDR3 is TGCAGTGCATTAGACACCCCACAAGAGACCCAGTACTTC. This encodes CSALDTPQETQYF.

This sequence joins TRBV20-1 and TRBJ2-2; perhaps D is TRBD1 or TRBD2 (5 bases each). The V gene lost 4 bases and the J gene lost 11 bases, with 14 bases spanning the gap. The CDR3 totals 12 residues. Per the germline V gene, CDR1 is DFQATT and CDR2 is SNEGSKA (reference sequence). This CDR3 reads CSAIIRDGELFF. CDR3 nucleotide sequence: TGCAGTGCTATTATACGGGACGGAGAGCTGTTTTTT.

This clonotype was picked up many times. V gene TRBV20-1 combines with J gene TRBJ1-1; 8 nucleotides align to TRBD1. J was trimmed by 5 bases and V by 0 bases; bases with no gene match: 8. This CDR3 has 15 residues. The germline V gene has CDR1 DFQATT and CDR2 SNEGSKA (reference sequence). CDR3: CSARDHPRGRTEAFF. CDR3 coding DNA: TGCAGTGCTAGAGACCACCCCAGGGGGCGGACTGAAGCTTTCTTT.